Listed below are T cell receptor beta chains from one sample, sequenced in a study of blood T cell repertoires in COVID-19. Sequenced by immunoSEQ multiplex PCR; TCRdb stores in-frame clones only, minus some. The sample contains 150,000 to 200,000 clones, roughly 80% of which appear only once. Sequenced material: peripheral blood. These receptors all stem from a woman aged 80 or older with acute or convalescent COVID-19. Each CDR3 is given with its conserved first and last residue. D genes are given only for firm matches.

TRBV3-1/TRBV3-2	TRBJ2-2	NA	TGTGCCAGCAGCCAAGCTAGTGGGGGCGGGACCGGGGAGCTGTTTTTT	CASSQASGGGTGELFF
TRBV7-4	TRBJ2-4	NA	TGTGCCAGCAGCCCAAAGGGACTAGCCAAAAACATTCAGTACTTC	CASSPKGLAKNIQYF
TRBV7-9	TRBJ1-4	NA	TGTGCCAGCAGCCCCGGACAGTCTAATGAAAAACTGTTTTTT	CASSPGQSNEKLFF
TRBV10-3	TRBJ2-1	NA	TGTGCCATCAGTGAGGGCTTTAACAATGAGCAGTTCTTC	CAISEGFNNEQFF
TRBV15	TRBJ2-2	NA	TGTGCCACCAGCAGAGTCACCAGGTCCACCGGGGAGCTGTTTTTT	CATSRVTRSTGELFF
TRBV27	TRBJ1-2	NA	TGTGCCAGCAGTTTATCGGAACCCAGGGATCCCTATGGCTACACCTTC	CASSLSEPRDPYGYTF
TRBV12-3/TRBV12-4	TRBJ1-1	NA	TGTGCCAGCAGTTCCACAGAGAACACTGAAGCTTTCTTT	CASSSTENTEAFF
TRBV5-1	TRBJ1-1	TRBD1	TGCGCCAGCAGCTTGGAGGACAGGACTGAAGCTTTCTTT	CASSLEDRTEAFF
TRBV5-1	TRBJ2-2	TRBD1	TGCGCCAGCAGCTTGTGGGACAGGGGATACGCCGGGGAGCTGTTTTTT	CASSLWDRGYAGELFF
TRBV7-9	TRBJ2-2	NA	TGTGCCAGCAGCCCCGTCGGGGACACCGGGGAGCTGTTTTTT	CASSPVGDTGELFF
TRBV6-1	TRBJ2-5	TRBD2	TGTGCCAGCAGTGAAGCAATAGCGGGGTTACAGACCCAGTACTTC	CASSEAIAGLQTQYF
TRBV7-9	TRBJ2-1	NA	TGTGCCAGCAGCCCGAGGAGTTACAATGAGCAGTTCTTC	CASSPRSYNEQFF
TRBV3-1/TRBV3-2	TRBJ1-6	NA	TGTGCCAGCAGCTCCTCTTACAGGGTGGGGAATTCACCCCTCCACTTT	CASSSSYRVGNSPLHF
TRBV5-6	TRBJ1-6	TRBD1	TGTGCCAGCAGCTTGGTAGGGACAGGGATTAATTCACCCCTCCACTTT	CASSLVGTGINSPLHF
TRBV7-2	TRBJ2-4	NA	TGTGCCAGCAGCTTAGTCGGGGAGAGGGCCAAAAACATTCAGTACTTC	CASSLVGERAKNIQYF
TRBV5-1	TRBJ1-3	TRBD1	TGCGCCAGCAGCCCGGACAGGGCGGCGGGAAACACCATATATTTT	CASSPDRAAGNTIYF
TRBV29-1	TRBJ1-2	NA	TGCAGCGCCCAGGGTCCAGGTGGCTACACCTTC	CSAQGPGGYTF
TRBV11-2	TRBJ1-1	TRBD1	TGTGCCAGCAGCTTGACAGGGGGCTGGACTGAAGCTTTCTTT	CASSLTGGWTEAFF
TRBV6-5	TRBJ2-3	TRBD2	TGTGCCAGTCGACTAGCGGGAGTGGATACAGATACGCAGTATTTT	CASRLAGVDTDTQYF
TRBV6-1	TRBJ1-5	NA	TGTGCCAGCAGTGAGTCTAGGAGAACACTTAATCAGCCCCAGCATTTT	CASSESRRTLNQPQHF
TRBV11-3	TRBJ1-3	NA	TGTGCCAGCAGCCCCGGCGGGGGCTCTGGAAACACCATATATTTT	CASSPGGGSGNTIYF
TRBV19	TRBJ1-2	NA	TGTGCCAGTAACTCAGGGGCGACATGGGGCTCTGGCTACACCTTC	CASNSGATWGSGYTF